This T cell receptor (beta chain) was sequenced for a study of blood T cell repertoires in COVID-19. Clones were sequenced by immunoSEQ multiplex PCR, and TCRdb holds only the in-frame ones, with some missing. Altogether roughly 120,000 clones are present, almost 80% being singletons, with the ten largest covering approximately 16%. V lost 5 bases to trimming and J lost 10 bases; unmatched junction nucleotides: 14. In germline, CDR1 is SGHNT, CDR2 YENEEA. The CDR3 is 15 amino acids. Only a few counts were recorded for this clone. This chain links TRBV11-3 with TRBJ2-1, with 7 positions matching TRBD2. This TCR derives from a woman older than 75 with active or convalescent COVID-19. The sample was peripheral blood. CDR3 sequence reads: CASSPVGGSSGEQFF. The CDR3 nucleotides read TGTGCCAGCAGCCCGGTGGGGGGGAGCAGCGGGGAGCAGTTCTTC.